This T cell receptor (beta chain) stems from a study of siplizumab effects on memory and regulatory T cells (dated by TCRdb to about 2019). Describing the broader study: The study examined how the anti-CD2 antibody siplizumab affects alloreactive T-cell subsets in allogeneic mixed lymphocyte reactions built from human PBMCs. What the research found in general, with its limitations: Among mappable alloreactive CD4+ clones, the Treg-derived fraction averaged 68.8% with siplizumab versus roughly 29% in control reactions. Because sequences at frequencies below about 10^-5 were poorly captured, only a minor fraction of alloreactive clones could be mapped back to unstimulated subsets. Unstimulated naive T cells appeared more diverse than memory T cells, and naive cells seemed to contribute substantially to the alloresponse. A naive or memory phenotype could not be assigned to roughly 75-97% of proliferating CD4+ or CD8+ clones. Whether proliferating Tregs from siplizumab cultures were suppressive was not functionally confirmed. Siplizumab significantly lowered the cumulative frequency of alloreactive sequences that could be traced to unstimulated CD4+ memory T cells.

From its cysteine to its phenylalanine, the CDR3 spans 16 amino acids. Only the CDR3 DNA is retained, 48 bases long and in frame from the first base. CDR1 and CDR2 are drawn from the germline V gene: SGHRS, YFSETQ. V is cut by 0 bases and J by 7 bases, and the space between the germline ends is 17 bases. The library was generated by the immunoSEQ multiplex PCR assay. Approximately 100,000 TCR templates per sample were assayed on the deep sequencing platform. Genomic DNA extracted from sorted T cells was the material used for TCRbeta CDR3 sequencing. On the authors' methods: The R programming language was used for clonal analysis of TCRbeta CDR3 data. Unstimulated samples were compared with post-reaction CFSE-low samples to define alloreactive CD4+ and CD8+ clones. Alloreactive CD4+ clones were assigned to regulatory or non-regulatory origin by matching sequences to sorted unstimulated Treg and non-Treg repertoires. Not all clones reach the TCRdb copy of this immuneACCESS table, which keeps in-frame sequences only. Checked studies attribute under half of the gap to unresolved V genes and leave the rest unexplained. For V, J and clone size, that table is used; D and trimming come from the DNA. Recorded for this sample are some 100,000 clones; 92% of them occurred a single time. The ten biggest clones cover approximately 0.75% of the sample.

Sorted unstimulated T cells, along with proliferating T cells recovered from mixed lymphocyte reactions, underwent TCRbeta CDR3 sequencing. Fresh whole blood from ten HLA-typed healthy donors was used as the source from which PBMCs were isolated. To map where alloreactive clones came from, unstimulated CD4+ regulatory T cells were FACS-sorted. As for this clone: The specificity of this receptor is unknown. No clone much larger than this one lies a single base away; base qualities are absent.

Recombination joined TRBV5-1 with TRBJ2-1, and possibly TRBD2, on 6 matching bases. The sequenced material came from Tregs sorted from blood. The receptor comes from a human donor in good health. The nucleotides are TGCGCCAGCAGCTTGGAAGGGACTTTGGTAGGGAATGAGCAGTTCTTC. This is translated as CASSLEGTLVGNEQFF.